This T cell receptor (beta chain) was documented in a study of control samples from healthy donors and cancer patients. Germline V gene data show CDR1 as SGHNT and CDR2 as YYREEE (reference sequence). The junction had 8 bases not matched to a gene; V was cut back by 4 bases and J by 2 bases. The CDR3 has 16 residues. Sequencing used immunoSEQ multiplex PCR; TCRdb keeps in-frame clones, though not all of them. Among around 110,000 clones listed, 93% were seen once. This clone has a handful of counts. J is TRBJ2-3 and V is TRBV5-4; TRBD2 matches 9 bases. This clonotype was sampled from a man aged 25 to 40 in good health. The sample taken for sequencing was blood. The DNA of the CDR3 is TGTGCCAGCAGCCCCGGGACTAGCTCCTTCACAGATACGCAGTATTTT. Encoded protein: CASSPGTSSFTDTQYF.